This T cell receptor (beta chain) was documented in a study of blood T cell repertoires in COVID-19. For the study at large: Samples came from the United States, Italy and Spain, spanning acute and convalescent COVID-19. PBMCs, B-cell-depleted T cells, or T cells were the source of the cDNA or gDNA that made up the material.

V shed 1 base, J shed 5 bases, and the junction held 5 bases outside the gene matches. The CDR3 covers 15 residues. Germline lookup yields CDR1 SGHTS and CDR2 YDEGEE. Clones were read by immunoSEQ multiplex PCR, and TCRdb kept only the in-frame ones, dropping some. The sample lists about 69,000 clones; roughly 73% were seen once. The chain is built from TRBV5-8 and TRBJ2-1; 8 bases align to TRBD2. The clonotype comes from a human donor in a cohort sampled during active COVID-19. Sample: peripheral blood. In nucleotides, the CDR3 is TGTGCCAGCAGCTTGCCGACTAGCGTCCACAATGAGCAGTTCTTC. This codes for CASSLPTSVHNEQFF. Filled out from reference TRBV5-8 and TRBJ2-1, the complete variable domain reads EAGVTQSPTHLIKTRGQQATLRCSPISGHTSVYWYQQALGLGLQFLLWYDEGEERNRGNFPPRFSGRQFPNYSSELNVNALELEDSALYLCASSLPTSVHNEQFFGPGTRLTVL.